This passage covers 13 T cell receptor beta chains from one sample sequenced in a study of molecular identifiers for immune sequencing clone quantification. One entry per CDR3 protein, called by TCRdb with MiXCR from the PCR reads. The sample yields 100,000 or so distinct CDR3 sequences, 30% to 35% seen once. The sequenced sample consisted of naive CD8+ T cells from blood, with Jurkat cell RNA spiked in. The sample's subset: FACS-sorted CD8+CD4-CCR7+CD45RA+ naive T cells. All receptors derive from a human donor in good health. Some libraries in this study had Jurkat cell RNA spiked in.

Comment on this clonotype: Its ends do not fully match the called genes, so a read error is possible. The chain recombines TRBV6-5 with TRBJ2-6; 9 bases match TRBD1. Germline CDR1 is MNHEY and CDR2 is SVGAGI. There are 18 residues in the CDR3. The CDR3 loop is CAGDQADRGTYGAIVLTF. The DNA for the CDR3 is TGTGCCGGGGATCAAGCGGACAGGGGTACTTATGGGGCCATCGTCCTGACTTTC.

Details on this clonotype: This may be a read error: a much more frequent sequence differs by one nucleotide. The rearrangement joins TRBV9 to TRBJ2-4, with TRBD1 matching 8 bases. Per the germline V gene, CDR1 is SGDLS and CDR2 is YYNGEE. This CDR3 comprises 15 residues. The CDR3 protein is CASSGTGIAKNIKYF. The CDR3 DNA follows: TGTGCCAGCAGCGGGACAGGGATTGCCAAAAACATTAAGTACTTC.

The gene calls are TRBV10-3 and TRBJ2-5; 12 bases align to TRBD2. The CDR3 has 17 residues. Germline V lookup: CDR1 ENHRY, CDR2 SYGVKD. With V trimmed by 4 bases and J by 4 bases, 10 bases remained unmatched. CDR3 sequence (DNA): TGTGCCATCAGTGGACTAGCGGGAGAGAGCGAGCCAGAGACCCAGTACTTC. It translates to CAISGLAGESEPETQYF.

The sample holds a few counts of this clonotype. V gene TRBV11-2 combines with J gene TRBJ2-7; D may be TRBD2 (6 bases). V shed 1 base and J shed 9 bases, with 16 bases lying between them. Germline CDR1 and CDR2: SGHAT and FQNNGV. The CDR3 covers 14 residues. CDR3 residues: CASSLGLGGYLQYF. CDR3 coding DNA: TGTGCCAGCAGCTTAGGACTAGGCGGGTATTTGCAGTACTTC. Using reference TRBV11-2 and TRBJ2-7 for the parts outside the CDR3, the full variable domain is EAGVAQSPRYKIIEKRQSVAFWCNPISGHATLYWYQQILGQGPKLLIQFQNNGVVDDSQLPKDRFSAERLKGVDSTLKIQPAKLEDSAVYLCASSLGLGGYLQYFGPGTRLTVT.

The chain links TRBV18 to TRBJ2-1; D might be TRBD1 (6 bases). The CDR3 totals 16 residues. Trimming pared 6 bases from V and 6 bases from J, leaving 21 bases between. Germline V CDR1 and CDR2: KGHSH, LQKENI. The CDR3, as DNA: TGTGCCAGCTCCACGGCGGTTGGAGCAGGGGCCAATGAGCAGTTCTTC. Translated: CASSTAVGAGANEQFF.

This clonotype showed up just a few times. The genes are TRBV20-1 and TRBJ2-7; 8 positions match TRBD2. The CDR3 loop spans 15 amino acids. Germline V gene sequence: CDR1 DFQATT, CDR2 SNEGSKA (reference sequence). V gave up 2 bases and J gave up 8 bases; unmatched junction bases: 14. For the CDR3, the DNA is TGCAGTGCTAGATTACCCGGGACTAGTGTCAAGCAGCAGTACTTC. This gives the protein CSARLPGTSVKQQYF.

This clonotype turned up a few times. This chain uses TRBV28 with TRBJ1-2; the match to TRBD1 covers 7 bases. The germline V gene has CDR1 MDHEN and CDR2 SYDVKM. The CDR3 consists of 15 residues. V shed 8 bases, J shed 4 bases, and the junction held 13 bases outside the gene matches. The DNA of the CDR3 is TGTGCCAGCCGGGACAGACCCTTCCCAAGCTATGGCTACACCTTC. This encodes CASRDRPFPSYGYTF.

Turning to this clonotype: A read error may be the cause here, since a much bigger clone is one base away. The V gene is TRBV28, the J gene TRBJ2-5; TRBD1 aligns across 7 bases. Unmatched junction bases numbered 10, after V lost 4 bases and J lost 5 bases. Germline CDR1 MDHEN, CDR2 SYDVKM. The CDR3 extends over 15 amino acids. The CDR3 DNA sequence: TGTGCCAGCAGTTCTGGACAGGCCACCAGGGAGACCCAGTACTTC. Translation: CASSSGQATRETQYF. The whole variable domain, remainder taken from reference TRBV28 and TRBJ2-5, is DVKVTQSSRYLVKRTGEKVFLECVQDMDHENMFWYRQDPGLGLRLIYFSYDVKMKEKGDIPEGYSVSREKKERFSLILESASTNQTSMYLCASSSGQATRETQYFGPGTRLLVL.

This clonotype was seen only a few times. The chain's CDR3 is CSARRLSLEPYEQYF. Written as DNA, the CDR3 is TGCAGTGCTAGGAGGCTGTCTTTGGAGCCCTACGAGCAGTACTTC. This chain connects TRBV20-1 to TRBJ2-7; D ambiguous. Trimming removed 3 bases from V and 2 bases from J, with 17 bases in between. Germline values: CDR1 DFQATT, CDR2 SNEGSKA (reference sequence). This CDR3 is 15 amino acids long.

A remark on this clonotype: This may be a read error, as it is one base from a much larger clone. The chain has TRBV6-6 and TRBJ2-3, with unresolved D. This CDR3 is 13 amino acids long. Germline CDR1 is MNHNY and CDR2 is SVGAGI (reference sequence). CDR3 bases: TGTGCCAGCAGTTACCGTAGCACAGATACGCTGTATTTT. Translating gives CASSYRSTDTLYF.

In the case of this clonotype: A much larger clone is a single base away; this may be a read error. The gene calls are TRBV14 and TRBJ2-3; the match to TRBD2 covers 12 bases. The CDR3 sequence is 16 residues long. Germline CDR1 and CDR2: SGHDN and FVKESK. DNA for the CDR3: TGTGACAGCAGCCTGCTAGCGGGAGGGCGCTCAGATACGCAGTATTTT. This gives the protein CDSSLLAGGRSDTQYF.

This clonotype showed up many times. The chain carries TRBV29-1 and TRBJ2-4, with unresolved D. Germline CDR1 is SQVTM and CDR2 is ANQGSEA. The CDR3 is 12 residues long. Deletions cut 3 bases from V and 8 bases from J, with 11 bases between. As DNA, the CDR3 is TGCAGCGTTGAGCTCAACAGAGACATTCAGTACTTC. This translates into CSVELNRDIQYF.

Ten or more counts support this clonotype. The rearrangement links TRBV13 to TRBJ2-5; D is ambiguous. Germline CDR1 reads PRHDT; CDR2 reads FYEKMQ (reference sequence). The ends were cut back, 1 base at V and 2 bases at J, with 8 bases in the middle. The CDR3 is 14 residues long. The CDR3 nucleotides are TGTGCCAGCAGCTTAGATGAACAGCAAGAGACCCAGTACTTC. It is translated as CASSLDEQQETQYF.